This T cell receptor beta chain was identified in a study of control samples from healthy donors and cancer patients. Germline loops: CDR1 MNHEY, CDR2 SMNVEV (reference sequence). The CDR3 has 13 amino acids. The V end was cut by 8 bases, the J end by 0 bases, with 8 bases between. Using immunoSEQ multiplex PCR, the repertoire was profiled, and TCRdb retains in-frame clones only, with some absent. Found here are a few hundred thousand clones, about nine tenths of them singletons; the top ten hold around 6.4%. The chain has TRBV27 and TRBJ2-1, with D tentatively TRBD2 (5 bases). Sequencing input: PBMCs. This receptor was obtained from a man between 40 and 49 years old with head and neck cancer. CDR3: CASGRGSYNEQFF. In DNA form, the CDR3 reads TGTGCCAGCGGACGGGGCTCCTACAATGAGCAGTTCTTC.